This entry concerns a single T cell receptor beta chain. What it binds is unknown. Trimming cost V 0 bases and J 7 bases, with 12 bases left between them. The CDR3 runs 14 residues. Germline-derived CDR1 and CDR2 are SGHTA and FQGNSA. Genomic DNA came from blood regulatory T cells gated CD4+ CD25-high CD127-low. This entry is derived from a study of regulatory and conventional T cells in RAG deficiency. Regarding the study as a whole: Shannon entropy was markedly lower and Simpson indices higher in RAG-deficient patients than control T-cell subsets. Omenn patients showed >75% Treg-Tconv overlap and shorter CDR3 lengths. Treg unique TCR beta sequences were about 100-fold fewer in Omenn syndrome and CID/AS patients than controls.

This table comes from immunoSEQ multiplex PCR, and its TCRdb copy is limited to in-frame clones, with some not included. The sample lists around 29,000 clones, 80% to 95% occurring once. The sample also formed part of further work on regulatory T cells. That work states: Primers: 52 TRBV forward and 13 TRBJ reverse. In patients, unique TRB V-J pairs were restricted and V/J usage skewed, especially in Tregs.

Input material: Tregs sorted from blood. The TCR sequence derives from a human donor in good health. This chain uses TRBV7-2 with TRBJ2-5; D might be TRBD2 (6 bases). Written as DNA, the CDR3 is TGTGCCAGCAGCTTAGCCGGGGGTCCTGGGACCCAGTACTTC. Residues: CASSLAGGPGTQYF.